This T cell receptor beta chain was profiled in a study of blood T cell repertoires in COVID-19 (dated by TCRdb to 2020 to 2021). Regarding the complete study: Samples covering the acute and convalescent phases of COVID-19 were provided by collaborators in the United States, Italy and Spain. HLA class I and class II types, where available, came from metadata supplied by the sample provider rather than from assay-based typing. The repertoires were made available in a free public database intended to serve as a resource for research on the immune response to SARS-CoV-2. The prospective study material was composed of cDNA or gDNA derived from T cells, B-cell-depleted T cells, or PBMCs. A de-identified subject ID, COVID-19 status, age in years and sex were almost always included in the sample metadata. The samples were drawn from two sources: the first 160 participants of the ongoing ImmuneRACE study, and 1,000 to 1,500 subjects contributed by 6 global collaborators. Deeply sampled blood TCRbeta repertoires from subjects exposed to, actively infected with, or recovered from COVID-19 were included in the dataset.

The research as a whole found: The quantity of clinical and demographic metadata differed by source and by participant and was supplied without curation.

One collaborating source in Seattle enrolled patients while the patients were actively infected and followed the patients over time throughout the course of disease. Each collaborating institution followed its own protocols to collect whole blood in K2EDTA tubes. For TCRbeta analysis, collaborator samples were shipped as frozen whole blood, as isolated PBMCs, or as DNA extracted from either sample type. The immunoSEQ Assay, a bias-controlled multiplex PCR, was used to amplify TCRbeta CDR3 regions from genomic DNA. The authors' pipeline ran thus. The number of nucleated cells in each sample was estimated by amplification of reference gene primers within the assay. To quantify the absolute abundance of each unique TCRbeta CDR3 rearrangement, sequence reads were collapsed and filtered. For each sample, productive Simpson clonality was calculated as the square root of Simpson's diversity index across productive rearrangements. TCRdb took over this immuneACCESS table, retaining in-frame rearrangements with V and J assigned. Such tables are incomplete; in checked studies, under half of the missing clones stem from an unresolved V gene, and the remainder is unexplained. That table supplies the V and J calls and clone size; D and trimming were determined from the DNA. For this sample there are about 73,000 clones; 75% to 80% appear just once. 2% to 2.5% of the sample goes to the ten largest clones.

After removal of 2 bases from V and 0 bases from J, the junction retains 7 bases not matched to a gene. Measured from the cysteine to the phenylalanine, the CDR3 is 16 residues long. The sequence is cut down to CDR3 DNA, 48 bases in frame from base 1. From a lookup of the germline V gene, CDR1 and CDR2 are SGHRS and YFSETQ. On this clone: It has no known antigen specificity. Base qualities were left out, and no much larger clone turns up one base away.

The source material was peripheral blood. The receptor was derived from a man aged 65-85 years with COVID-19, enrolled during active disease. Rearrangement joined TRBV5-1 to TRBJ2-7; 8 central bases correspond to TRBD2. The CDR3 in this case is CASSFLLSGSSYEQYF. The nucleotides are TGCGCCAGCAGCTTTCTCCTAAGCGGGAGCTCCTACGAGCAGTACTTC.